This T cell receptor (beta chain) was retrieved from a study of blood T cell repertoires in COVID-19 (TCRdb year 2020). Context from the whole study: Samples from collaborators originated in the United States, Italy and Spain and spanned both the acute and convalescent phases of COVID-19. The prospective study material was composed of cDNA or gDNA derived from T cells, B-cell-depleted T cells, or PBMCs. Subjects who had been exposed to COVID-19, were actively infected with it, or had recovered from it provided the deeply sampled blood TCRbeta repertoires that made up the dataset. A freely available public database, intended as a resource for researchers studying the immune response to SARS-CoV-2, is where the repertoires were released. Samples came from the ongoing ImmuneRACE study (first 160 participants) plus 1,254 subjects from 6 global collaborators. Sample metadata almost always included a de-identified subject ID, COVID-19 status, age in years and sex. Where HLA class I and class II types were available, the types were taken from metadata supplied by the sample provider, not from assay-based typing.

Reading the germline V gene (reference sequence) gives CDR1 LNHDA and CDR2 SQIVND. V gives up 3 bases and J gives up 8 bases, and the segment between their germline ends measures 14 bases. From cysteine to phenylalanine, the CDR3 is 15 amino acids long. CDR3 DNA only is kept here, 45 bases in frame from base 1. The collaborating institutions used their own protocols to collect whole blood in K2EDTA tubes. Collaborator samples were shipped for TCRbeta analysis as frozen whole blood, isolated PBMCs, or DNA extracted from either sample type. Here is what the overall study found, with its caveats: Clinical and demographic metadata were provided uncurated, with the amount varying by source and participant.

TCRbeta CDR3 regions were amplified from genomic DNA by means of the immunoSEQ Assay, a bias-controlled multiplex PCR. Under the source paper's analysis protocol: Nucleated cell counts per sample were estimated from amplification of reference gene primers within the assay. Sequence reads were collapsed and filtered to measure the absolute abundance of every unique TCRbeta CDR3 rearrangement. Productive Simpson clonality was computed per sample as the square root of Simpson's diversity index over productive rearrangements. TCRdb re-hosts the immuneACCESS table, in-frame sequences only. Its copies lack some clones; in the studies checked, an unresolved V gene accounts for under half of them, and the cause for the rest is not known. V and J calls and clone size are given by that table; D and trimming were obtained from the DNA. Here the sample has fewer than 85,000 clones; about 70% occur a single time. About 20% of the sample goes to the ten largest clones.

As to this clone: Its antigen is currently not known. Within one base of it there is no much larger clone, and no base qualities were kept.

Sequenced sample: peripheral blood. The chain is assembled from TRBV19 and TRBJ1-6, with TRBD1 perhaps the D gene, on 6 matching bases. The receptor comes from a woman of 80 years or more with active or convalescent COVID-19. The CDR3 in this case is CASSIRGHLDSPLHF. The DNA sequence reads TGTGCCAGTAGTATCAGGGGACACCTCGATTCACCCCTCCACTTT.